This T cell receptor (beta chain) is from a study of T-cell memory formation after mild COVID-19. TCRdb reprocessed the 5' RACE reads via MiXCR and lists one record per CDR3 protein. The top ten hold roughly 4.3% of the sample, which has more than 150,000 distinct CDR3 sequences, roughly 18% seen once. The germline V and J ends were trimmed by 0 bases and 14 bases, with 15 bases remaining between them. The V gene's germline CDR1 is MNHEY and CDR2 SVGAGI. The length of the CDR3 is 13 residues. This receptor was taken from a man aged 18 to 29 who had mild COVID-19 (a few samples of this study predate the infection). Cell type and time point are not known. The chain couples TRBV6-5 to TRBJ2-3, with a possible D match to TRBD1 (6 bases). Sequences were obtained from PBMCs or a T cell subset sorted from them (not recorded which). CDR3 protein: CASSYSNGGGVYF. Written as DNA, the CDR3 is TGTGCCAGCAGTTACTCGAATGGTGGGGGCGTGTATTTT.